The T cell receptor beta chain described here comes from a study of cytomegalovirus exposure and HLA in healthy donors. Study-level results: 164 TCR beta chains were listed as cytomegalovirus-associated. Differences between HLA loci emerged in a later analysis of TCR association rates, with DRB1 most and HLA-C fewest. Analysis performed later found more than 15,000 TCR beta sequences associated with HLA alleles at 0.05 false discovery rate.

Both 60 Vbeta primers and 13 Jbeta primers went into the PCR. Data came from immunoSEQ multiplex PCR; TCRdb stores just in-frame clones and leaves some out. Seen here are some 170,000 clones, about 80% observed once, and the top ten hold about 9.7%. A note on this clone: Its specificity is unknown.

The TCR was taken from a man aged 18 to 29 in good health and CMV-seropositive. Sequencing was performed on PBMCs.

CDR3 in amino acids: CAISPGTSGTNEQFF. Written as DNA, the CDR3 is TGTGCCATCAGTCCCGGGACTAGCGGGACCAATGAGCAGTTCTTC. This chain joins TRBV10-3 and TRBJ2-1; 13 nucleotides align to TRBD2. CDR3 length: 15 amino acids. Germline V gene lookup returns CDR1 ENHRY and CDR2 SYGVKD. V gave up 5 bases and J gave up 6 bases; unmatched junction bases: 4.